This T cell receptor (beta chain) was identified during a study of blood T cells in healthy people across ages. Of note for this clonotype: What it binds is unknown.

Study conclusions and caveats: Across the age range, TCR beta diversity per million T cells fell in a roughly linear way.

A second PCR, run for 7 to 11 cycles, used a sample-barcoded 5' primer plus a J-beta primer mix. TCRdb redid the calling of the 5' RACE reads with MiXCR, one entry per CDR3 protein. The data show about 1,400,000 distinct CDR3 sequences, 45% to 70% seen once. The sequence came from a man aged 18 to 35 in good health. The sequenced sample was blood.

The CDR3 sequence: CASSSRGNHGYTF. CDR3 in DNA: TGTGCCAGCAGTTCGAGGGGGAATCATGGCTACACCTTC. This rearrangement joins TRBV12-3 or TRBV12-4 to TRBJ1-2; D is perhaps TRBD1 (6 bases). V was shortened by 4 bases and J by 6 bases, with 12 bases between the two germline ends. The CDR3 is 13 residues long.